A single sample is the source of the 18 T cell receptor beta chains below, sequenced in a study of shared clonotypes between healthy human individuals. Assay: immunoSEQ multiplex PCR; the TCRdb copy retains only in-frame clones and omits some. Among 330,000 or so clones listed, around 67% were seen once. Source material: memory CD4+ T cells sorted from blood. The subset is: CD45RA-negative fraction. All receptors come from a young man in good health.

A word on this clone: This may stem from a read error, because a much larger clone lies one nucleotide away. The genes are TRBV5-4 and TRBJ2-2; a weak D match, TRBD1 (6 bases). The ends were cut back, 1 base at V and 0 bases at J, with 7 bases in the middle. This CDR3 region has 15 residues. The germline gives CDR1 SGHNT, CDR2 YYREEE (reference sequence). The CDR3 is CASSLSGANTGELFF. CDR3 in DNA: TGTGCCAGCAGCTTGTCAGGGGCGAACACCGGGGAGCTGTTTTTT.

This clone was picked up a small number of times. V and J are TRBV27 and TRBJ2-6; D is perhaps TRBD1 or TRBD2 (6 bases each). Germline V gene data show CDR1 as MNHEY and CDR2 as SMNVEV (reference sequence). The V gene lost 2 bases and the J gene lost 4 bases, with 18 bases spanning the gap. This CDR3 comprises 18 residues. This CDR3 is CASSLDPPGAGGANVLTF. CDR3 bases: TGTGCCAGCAGTTTAGACCCCCCGGGGGCGGGCGGGGCCAACGTCCTGACTTTC.

This chain connects TRBV5-1 to TRBJ2-6; 9 nucleotides agree with TRBD1. The junction had 14 bases not matched to a gene; V was cut back by 4 bases and J by 0 bases. CDR3 size: 20 residues. CDR1 and CDR2 from the germline V gene are SGHRS and YFSETQ. The CDR3 DNA follows: TGCGCCAGCAGCCCCTGGTCTGCGGGACAGGGAAACTCTGGGGCCAACGTCCTGACTTTC. This sequence encodes CASSPWSAGQGNSGANVLTF.

CDR3 loop: CASSLTGTSGRREQFF. The CDR3 DNA follows: TGTGCCAGCAGCTTAACAGGGACTAGCGGGCGTCGTGAGCAGTTCTTC. The chain carries TRBV7-2 and TRBJ2-1; 12 nucleotides agree with TRBD2. Germline lookup yields CDR1 SGHTA and CDR2 FQGNSA. V lost 2 bases, J lost 9 bases, and 8 bases stayed unmatched. This CDR3 has 16 amino acids.

A few counts support this clone. This CDR3 reads CASNRDVNTEAFF. The CDR3 nucleotides are TGTGCCAGTAACAGGGATGTGAACACTGAAGCTTTCTTT. This chain joins TRBV19 and TRBJ1-1; TRBD1 is a possible D gene (6 bases). V lost 7 bases and J 0 bases, leaving 9 bases between the germline ends. CDR1 is LNHDA, CDR2 SQIVND, per germline (reference sequence). The CDR3 covers 13 residues.

This clone was counted many times. Other DNA sequences in this sample translate to the same CDR3. The chain carries TRBV30 and TRBJ1-1, with TRBD1 matching 9 bases. The V segment lost 2 bases and the J segment 1 base; nucleotides outside the gene matches: 2. The germline gives CDR1 GTSNPN, CDR2 SVGIG (reference sequence). The CDR3 extends over 14 amino acids. The DNA of the CDR3 is TGTGCCTGGAGTACGGGACAGGGGAACACTGAAGCTTTCTTT. It is translated as CAWSTGQGNTEAFF. The whole variable domain, remainder taken from reference TRBV30 and TRBJ1-1, is SQTIHQWPATLVQPVGSPLSLECTVEGTSNPNLYWYRQAAGRGLQLLFYSVGIGQISSEVPQNLSASRPQDRQFILSSKKLLLSDSGFYLCAWSTGQGNTEAFFGQGTRLTVV.

The chain combines TRBV2 with TRBJ2-1, with 7 positions matching TRBD2. Looked up from germline, CDR1 is SNHLY and CDR2 is FYNNEI. This CDR3 is built from 16 residues. J gave up 7 bases and V 0 bases, and 9 bases lay outside the gene matches. As DNA, the CDR3 is TGTGCCAGCAGTGAAGCGATGGGACTAAAGGGGAATGAGCAGTTCTTC. It yields the protein CASSEAMGLKGNEQFF.

The V gene is TRBV4-2, the J gene TRBJ2-7, with 7 bases lining up with TRBD2. The CDR3 runs 15 residues. V was pared by 6 bases and J by 4 bases, with 12 bases of the junction left unmatched. Germline lookup yields CDR1 LGHNA and CDR2 YNFKEQ. CDR3 sequence: CASRLFGAGAYEQYF. CDR3 sequence (DNA): TGTGCCAGCAGGCTCTTTGGGGCGGGAGCTTACGAGCAGTACTTC.

Only a few counts were recorded for this clone. The V gene is TRBV2, the J gene TRBJ1-5, with TRBD1 as a possible D gene (6 bases). V was trimmed by 6 bases and J by 5 bases, leaving 17 bases between them. The CDR3 loop spans 15 amino acids. Germline V gene data show CDR1 as SNHLY and CDR2 as FYNNEI. This chain's CDR3 is CASRLETGRDQPQHF. CDR3 nucleotide sequence: TGTGCCAGCAGACTCGAAACAGGGAGAGATCAGCCCCAGCATTTT.

In DNA, the CDR3 is TGTGCCAGCTCACCACCAATAACTAGCGGGAGTTCCTACAATGAGCAGTTCTTC. The encoded protein is CASSPPITSGSSYNEQFF. The genes are TRBV18 and TRBJ2-1; 11 bases line up with TRBD2. From germline, CDR1 is KGHSH and CDR2 LQKENI. The CDR3 contains 18 residues. With 0 bases clipped from V and 1 base from J, the junction kept 5 bases outside the gene matches.

The genes are TRBV18 and TRBJ2-4; D is possibly TRBD1 (6 bases). This CDR3 spans 14 amino acids. V lost 3 bases, J lost 9 bases, and 15 bases lay in between. CDR1 and CDR2 (germline): KGHSH, LQKENI. CDR3: CASSPGQKESIQYF. CDR3 sequence (DNA): TGTGCCAGCTCACCGGGACAAAAAGAGAGCATTCAGTACTTC.

This clone was counted only a few times. The V and J genes are TRBV28 and TRBJ2-1, with 8 nucleotides matching TRBD2. This CDR3 comprises 15 residues. Germline-derived CDR1 and CDR2 are MDHEN and SYDVKM. The ends lost 7 bases at V and 0 bases at J; junction bases unmatched: 5. CDR3 amino acids: CASTKSGSSYNEQFF. CDR3 bases: TGTGCCAGCACCAAGAGCGGGAGCTCCTACAATGAGCAGTTCTTC.

V and J are TRBV4-2 and TRBJ2-7, with 9 bases lining up with TRBD2. Germline V lookup: CDR1 LGHNA, CDR2 YNFKEQ. The J segment lost 2 bases and the V segment lost 0 bases, leaving 5 bases of the junction unmatched. CDR3 size: 16 residues. CDR3 region: CASSQDIPSGTYEQYF. The CDR3 coding sequence is TGTGCCAGCAGCCAAGATATACCTAGCGGGACCTACGAGCAGTACTTC.

The V and J genes are TRBV18 and TRBJ1-5, with unresolved D. The CDR3 totals 15 residues. V dropped 5 bases and J dropped 0 bases, with 11 bases sitting between them. CDR1 is KGHSH and CDR2 is LQKENI in the germline V gene. As DNA, the CDR3 is TGTGCCAGCTCATTATCGGGGAATAGCAATCAGCCCCAGCATTTT. Translating it yields CASSLSGNSNQPQHF.

The chain employs TRBV7-9 and TRBJ2-3, with no clear D. Between the trimmed V and J ends, which lost 11 bases and 1 base, there was a span of 16 bases. Germline V gene data show CDR1 as SEHNR and CDR2 as FQNEAQ (reference sequence). This CDR3 region has 14 residues. The CDR3 bases are TGTGCCGAAAGCCAGTATTCAGGCACAGATACGCAGTATTTT. Protein: CAESQYSGTDTQYF.

The chain links TRBV10-3 to TRBJ1-1; TRBD1 might be the D (5 bases). The CDR3 has 13 amino acids. Germline assignment: CDR1 ENHRY and CDR2 SYGVKD. Between the trimmed V and J ends, which lost 7 bases and 2 bases, there was a span of 11 bases. CDR3 sequence reads: CAITDDRNTEAFF. CDR3 sequence (DNA): TGTGCCATCACCGACGACAGAAACACTGAAGCTTTCTTT.

The chain joins TRBV15 to TRBJ2-7; D is unclear. The V gene lost 0 bases and the J gene lost 0 bases, with 9 bases spanning the gap. CDR1 is LNHNV, CDR2 YYDKDF, per germline (reference sequence). The CDR3 is made up of 15 amino acids. The CDR3 loop is CATSRDPGSSYEQYF. The CDR3 coding sequence is TGTGCCACCAGCAGAGATCCCGGATCCTCCTACGAGCAGTACTTC.

The J gene is TRBJ1-5, the V gene TRBV28; D might be TRBD1 (6 bases). The CDR3 is made up of 19 amino acids. Germline CDR1 reads MDHEN; CDR2 reads SYDVKM. The V end lost 3 bases, the J end lost 3 bases, and 24 bases lay between the germline ends. In DNA, the CDR3 is TGTGCCAGCAGTTTTTGGGAGGGGCAGGGGTTGAGTTTCAATCAGCCCCAGCATTTT. Protein: CASSFWEGQGLSFNQPQHF.